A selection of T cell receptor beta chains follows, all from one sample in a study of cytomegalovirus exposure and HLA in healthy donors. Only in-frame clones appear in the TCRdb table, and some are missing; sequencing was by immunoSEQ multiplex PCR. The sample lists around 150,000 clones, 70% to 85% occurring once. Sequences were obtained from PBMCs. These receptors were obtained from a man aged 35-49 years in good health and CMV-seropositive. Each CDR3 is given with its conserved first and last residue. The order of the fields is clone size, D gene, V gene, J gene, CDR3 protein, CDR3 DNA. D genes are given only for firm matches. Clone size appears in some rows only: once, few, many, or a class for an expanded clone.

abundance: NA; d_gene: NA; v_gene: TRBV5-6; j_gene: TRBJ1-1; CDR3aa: CASSLPMNTEAFF; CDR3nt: TGTGCCAGCAGCTTGCCTATGAACACTGAAGCTTTCTTT
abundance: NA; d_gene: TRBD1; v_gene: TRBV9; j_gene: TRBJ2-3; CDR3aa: CASSRNWARGRGDTQYF; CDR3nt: TGTGCCAGCAGCCGGAATTGGGCCAGGGGGCGCGGAGATACGCAGTATTTT
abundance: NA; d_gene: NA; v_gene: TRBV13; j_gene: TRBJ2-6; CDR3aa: CASSLGYSGANVLTF; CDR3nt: TGTGCCAGCAGCTTAGGATACTCTGGGGCCAACGTCCTGACTTTC
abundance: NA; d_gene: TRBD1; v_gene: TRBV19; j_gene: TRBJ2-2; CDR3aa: CASKDRAGGELFF; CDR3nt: TGTGCCAGTAAGGACAGGGCCGGAGGGGAGCTGTTTTTT
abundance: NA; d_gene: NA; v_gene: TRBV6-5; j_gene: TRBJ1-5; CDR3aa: CASSAQGLSNQPQHF; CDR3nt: TGTGCCAGCAGTGCACAGGGTCTGAGCAATCAGCCCCAGCATTTT
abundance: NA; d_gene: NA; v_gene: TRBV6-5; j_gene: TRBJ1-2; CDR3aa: CASSLRGTHGYTF; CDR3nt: TGTGCCAGCAGCCTACGCGGGACTCATGGCTACACCTTC
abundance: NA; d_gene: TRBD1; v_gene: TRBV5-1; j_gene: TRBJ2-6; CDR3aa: CASSFTGAGANVLTF; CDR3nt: TGCGCCAGCAGCTTTACAGGGGCTGGGGCCAACGTCCTGACTTTC
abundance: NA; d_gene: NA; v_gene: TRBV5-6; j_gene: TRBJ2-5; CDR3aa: CASSLFGGDAQETQYF; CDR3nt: TGTGCCAGCAGCTTGTTCGGGGGAGACGCACAAGAGACCCAGTACTTC
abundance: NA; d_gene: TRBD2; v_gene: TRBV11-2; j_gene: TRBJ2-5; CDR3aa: CASSLGSGGYQETQYF; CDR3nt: TGTGCCAGCAGCTTAGGTAGCGGGGGGTACCAAGAGACCCAGTACTTC
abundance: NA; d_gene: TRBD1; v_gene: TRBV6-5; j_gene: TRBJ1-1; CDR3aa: CASTFDREAFF; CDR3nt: TGTGCCAGCACCTTTGACAGGGAGGCTTTCTTT
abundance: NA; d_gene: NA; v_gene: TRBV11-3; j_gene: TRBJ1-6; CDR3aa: CASSARVRYNSPLHF; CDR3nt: TGTGCCAGCAGTGCCAGGGTGCGGTATAATTCACCCCTCCACTTT
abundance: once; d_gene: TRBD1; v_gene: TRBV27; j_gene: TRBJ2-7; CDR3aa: CASSSTGGEQYF; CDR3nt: TGTGCCAGCAGCTCCACAGGGGGCGAGCAGTACTTC
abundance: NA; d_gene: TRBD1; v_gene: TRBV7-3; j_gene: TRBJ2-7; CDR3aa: CASSAGTGNSYEQYF; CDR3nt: TGTGCCAGCAGCGCCGGGACAGGGAATTCCTACGAGCAGTACTTC
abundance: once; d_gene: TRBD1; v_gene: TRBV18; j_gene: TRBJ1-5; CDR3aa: CASSLGQGGNQPQHF; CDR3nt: TGTGCCAGCTCCCTAGGACAGGGAGGCAATCAGCCCCAGCATTTT
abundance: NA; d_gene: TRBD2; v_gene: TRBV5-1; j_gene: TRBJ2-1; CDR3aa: CASSLATSGEQFF; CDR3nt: TGCGCCAGCAGCTTGGCGACTAGCGGCGAGCAGTTCTTC
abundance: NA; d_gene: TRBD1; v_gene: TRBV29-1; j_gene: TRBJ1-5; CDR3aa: CSVLSPGTGNNQPQHF; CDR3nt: TGCAGCGTATTGTCACCCGGGACAGGGAACAATCAGCCCCAGCATTTT
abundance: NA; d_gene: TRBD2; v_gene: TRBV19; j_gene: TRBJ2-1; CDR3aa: CASSGSSGRGIEQFF; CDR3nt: TGTGCCAGTAGTGGATCTAGCGGGAGAGGAATTGAGCAGTTCTTC
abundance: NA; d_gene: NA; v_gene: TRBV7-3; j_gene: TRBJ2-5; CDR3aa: CASSLKGEETQYF; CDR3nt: TGTGCCAGCAGCTTAAAGGGGGAAGAGACCCAGTACTTC
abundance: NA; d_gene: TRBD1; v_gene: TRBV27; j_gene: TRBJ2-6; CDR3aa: CATMDRGSGANVLTF; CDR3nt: TGTGCCACCATGGACAGGGGCTCTGGGGCCAACGTCCTGACTTTC
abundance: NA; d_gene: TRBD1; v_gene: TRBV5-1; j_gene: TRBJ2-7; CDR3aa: CASSLTWPGQGPYEQYF; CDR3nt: TGCGCCAGCAGCTTGACCTGGCCGGGACAGGGTCCCTACGAGCAGTACTTC
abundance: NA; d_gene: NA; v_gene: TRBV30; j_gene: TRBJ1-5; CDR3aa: CAWSRRGEPQHF; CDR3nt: TGTGCCTGGAGTCGACGGGGGGAGCCCCAGCATTTT